This T cell receptor (beta chain) appears in the sequencing data of a study of a mutant IDH1 vaccine in newly diagnosed glioma. Study background: Treated individuals were around 60% male and 37.5% female, averaging about 40 years of age. Every participant had undergone radiotherapy, temozolomide, or both before, and most underwent both. General observations from the study: Pseudoprogression appeared unlinked to shifts in leading peripheral T cell clonotypes.

On this clone itself: Its antigen remains unidentified.

Time point reported: baseline, week 1 (first vaccination visit). As for treatment: pre-vaccination baseline after standard-of-care therapy. The data were produced by immunoSEQ multiplex PCR, yet TCRdb's version contains in-frame clones alone and is incomplete. The sample has about 34,000 clones; about 80% are singletons. Looked up from germline, CDR1 is PRHDT and CDR2 is FYEKMQ (reference sequence). Trimming took 5 bases from V and 1 from J, leaving 16 bases between them. The CDR3 sequence is 16 residues long. Sequencing used peripheral blood mononuclear cells (PBMCs), obtained from a glioma patient treated with radiotherapy, temozolomide or both. The TCR sequence derives from a man aged 50 to 60 with glioma. Some clones in this sample may be carry-over from other donors' samples. The chain couples TRBV13 to TRBJ2-3, with D possibly being TRBD1 (6 bases). The CDR3 spells CASSRRSGGGTDTQYF. The CDR3 nucleotides read TGTGCCAGCAGCCGCAGATCTGGGGGCGGCACAGATACGCAGTATTTT.